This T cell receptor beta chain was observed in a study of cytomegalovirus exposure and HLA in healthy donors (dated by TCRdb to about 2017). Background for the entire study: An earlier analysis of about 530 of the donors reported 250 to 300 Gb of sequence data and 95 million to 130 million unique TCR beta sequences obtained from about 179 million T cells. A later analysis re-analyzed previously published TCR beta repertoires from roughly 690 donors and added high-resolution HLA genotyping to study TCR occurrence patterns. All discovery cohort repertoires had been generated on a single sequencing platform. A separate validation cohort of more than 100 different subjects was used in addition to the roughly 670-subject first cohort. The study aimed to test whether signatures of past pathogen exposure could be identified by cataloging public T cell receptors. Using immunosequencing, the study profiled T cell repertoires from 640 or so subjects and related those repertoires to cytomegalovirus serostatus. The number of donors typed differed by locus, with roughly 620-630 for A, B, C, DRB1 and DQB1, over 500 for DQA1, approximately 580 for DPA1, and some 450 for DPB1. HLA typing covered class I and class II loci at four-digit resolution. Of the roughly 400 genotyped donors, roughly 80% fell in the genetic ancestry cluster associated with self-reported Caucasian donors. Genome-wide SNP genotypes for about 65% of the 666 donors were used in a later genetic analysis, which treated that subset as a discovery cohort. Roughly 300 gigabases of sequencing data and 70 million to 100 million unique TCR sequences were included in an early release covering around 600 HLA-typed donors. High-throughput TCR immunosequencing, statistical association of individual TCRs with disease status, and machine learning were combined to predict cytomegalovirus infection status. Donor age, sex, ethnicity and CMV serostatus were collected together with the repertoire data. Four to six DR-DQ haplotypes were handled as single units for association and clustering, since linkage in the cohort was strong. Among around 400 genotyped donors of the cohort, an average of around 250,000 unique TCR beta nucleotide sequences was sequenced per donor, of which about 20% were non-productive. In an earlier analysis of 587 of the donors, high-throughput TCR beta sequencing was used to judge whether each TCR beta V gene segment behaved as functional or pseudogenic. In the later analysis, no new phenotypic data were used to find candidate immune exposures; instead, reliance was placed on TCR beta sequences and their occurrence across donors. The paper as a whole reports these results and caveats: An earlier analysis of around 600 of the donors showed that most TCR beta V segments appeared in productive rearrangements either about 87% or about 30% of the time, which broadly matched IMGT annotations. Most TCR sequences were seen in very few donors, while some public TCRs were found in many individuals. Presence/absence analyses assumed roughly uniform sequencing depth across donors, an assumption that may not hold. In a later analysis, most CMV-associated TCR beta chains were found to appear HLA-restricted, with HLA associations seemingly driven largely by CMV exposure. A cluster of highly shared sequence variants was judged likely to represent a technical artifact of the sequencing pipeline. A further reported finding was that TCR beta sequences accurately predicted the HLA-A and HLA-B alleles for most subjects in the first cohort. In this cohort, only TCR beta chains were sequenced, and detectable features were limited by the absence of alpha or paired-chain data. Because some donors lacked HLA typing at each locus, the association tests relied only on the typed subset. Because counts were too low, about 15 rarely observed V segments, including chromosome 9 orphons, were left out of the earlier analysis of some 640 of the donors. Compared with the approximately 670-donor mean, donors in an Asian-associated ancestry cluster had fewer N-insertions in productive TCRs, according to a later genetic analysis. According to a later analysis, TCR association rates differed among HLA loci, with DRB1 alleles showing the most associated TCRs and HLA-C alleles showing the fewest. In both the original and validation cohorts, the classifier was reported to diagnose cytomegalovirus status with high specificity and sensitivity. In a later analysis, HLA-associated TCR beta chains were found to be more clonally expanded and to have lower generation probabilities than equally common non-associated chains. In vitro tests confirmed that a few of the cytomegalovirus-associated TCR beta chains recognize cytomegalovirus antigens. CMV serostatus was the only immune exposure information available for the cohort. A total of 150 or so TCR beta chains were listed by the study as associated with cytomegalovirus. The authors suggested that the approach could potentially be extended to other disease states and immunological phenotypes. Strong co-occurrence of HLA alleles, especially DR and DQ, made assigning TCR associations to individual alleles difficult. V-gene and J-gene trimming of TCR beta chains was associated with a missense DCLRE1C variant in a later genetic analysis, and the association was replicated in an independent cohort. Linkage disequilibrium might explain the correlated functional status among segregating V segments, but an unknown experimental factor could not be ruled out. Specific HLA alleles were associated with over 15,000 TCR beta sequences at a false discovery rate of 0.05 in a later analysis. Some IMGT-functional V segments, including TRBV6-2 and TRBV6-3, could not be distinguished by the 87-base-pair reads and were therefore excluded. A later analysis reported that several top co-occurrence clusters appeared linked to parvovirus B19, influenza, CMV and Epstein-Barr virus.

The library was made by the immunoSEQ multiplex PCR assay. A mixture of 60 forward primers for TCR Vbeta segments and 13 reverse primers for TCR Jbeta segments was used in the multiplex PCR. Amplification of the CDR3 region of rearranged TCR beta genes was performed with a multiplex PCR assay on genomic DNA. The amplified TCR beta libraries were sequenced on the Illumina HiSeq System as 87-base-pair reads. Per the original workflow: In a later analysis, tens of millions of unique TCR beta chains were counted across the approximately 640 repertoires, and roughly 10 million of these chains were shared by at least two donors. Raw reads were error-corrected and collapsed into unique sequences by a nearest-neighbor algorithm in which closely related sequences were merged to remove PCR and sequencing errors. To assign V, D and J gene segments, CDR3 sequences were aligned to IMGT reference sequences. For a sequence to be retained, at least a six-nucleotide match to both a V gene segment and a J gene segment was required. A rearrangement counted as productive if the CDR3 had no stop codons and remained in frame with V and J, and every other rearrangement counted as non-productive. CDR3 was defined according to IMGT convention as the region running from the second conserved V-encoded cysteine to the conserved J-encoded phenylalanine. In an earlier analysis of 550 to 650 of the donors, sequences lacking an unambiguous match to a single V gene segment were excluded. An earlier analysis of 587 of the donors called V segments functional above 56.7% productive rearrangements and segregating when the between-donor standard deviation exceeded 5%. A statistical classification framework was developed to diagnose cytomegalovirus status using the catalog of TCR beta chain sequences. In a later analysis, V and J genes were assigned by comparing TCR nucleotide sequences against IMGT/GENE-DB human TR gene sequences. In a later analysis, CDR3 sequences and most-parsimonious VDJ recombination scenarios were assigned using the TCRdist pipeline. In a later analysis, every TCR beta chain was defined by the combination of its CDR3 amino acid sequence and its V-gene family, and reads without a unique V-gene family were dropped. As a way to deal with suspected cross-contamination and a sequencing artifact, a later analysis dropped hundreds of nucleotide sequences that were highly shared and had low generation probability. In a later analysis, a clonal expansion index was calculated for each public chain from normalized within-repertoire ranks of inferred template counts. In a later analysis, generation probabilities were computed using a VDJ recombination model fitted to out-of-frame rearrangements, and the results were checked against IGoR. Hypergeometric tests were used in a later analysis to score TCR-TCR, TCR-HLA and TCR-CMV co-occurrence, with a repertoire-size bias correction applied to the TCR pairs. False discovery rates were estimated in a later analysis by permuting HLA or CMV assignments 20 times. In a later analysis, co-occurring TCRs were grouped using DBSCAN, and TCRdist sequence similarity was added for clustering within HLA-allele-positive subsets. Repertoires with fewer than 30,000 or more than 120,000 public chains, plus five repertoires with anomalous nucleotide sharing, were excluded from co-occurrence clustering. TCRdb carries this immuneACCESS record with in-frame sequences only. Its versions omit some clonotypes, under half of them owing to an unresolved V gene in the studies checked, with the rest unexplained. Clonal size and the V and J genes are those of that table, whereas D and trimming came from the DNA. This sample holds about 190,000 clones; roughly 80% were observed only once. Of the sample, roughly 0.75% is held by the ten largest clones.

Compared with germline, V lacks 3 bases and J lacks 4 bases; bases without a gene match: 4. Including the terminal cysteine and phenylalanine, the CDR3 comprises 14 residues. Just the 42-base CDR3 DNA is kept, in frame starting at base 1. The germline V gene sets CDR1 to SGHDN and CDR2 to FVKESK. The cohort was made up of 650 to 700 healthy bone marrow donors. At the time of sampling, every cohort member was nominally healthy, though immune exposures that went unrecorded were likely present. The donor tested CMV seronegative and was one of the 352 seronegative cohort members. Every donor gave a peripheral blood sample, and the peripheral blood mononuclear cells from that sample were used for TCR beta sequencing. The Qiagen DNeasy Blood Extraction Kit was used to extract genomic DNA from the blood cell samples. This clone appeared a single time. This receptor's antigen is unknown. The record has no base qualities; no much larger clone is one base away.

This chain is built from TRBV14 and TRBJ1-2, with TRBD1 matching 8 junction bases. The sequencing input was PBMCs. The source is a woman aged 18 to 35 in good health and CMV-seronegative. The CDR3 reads CASSQTGDGYGYTF. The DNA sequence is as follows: TGTGCCAGCAGCCAGACAGGGGACGGCTATGGCTACACCTTC.